This paragraph reports one TCR beta chain. This sample is part of a study of blood T cell repertoires in COVID-19. Study in general: Material from acute and convalescent COVID-19 was sourced from the United States, Italy and Spain. The cDNA or gDNA used as material had been derived from T cells, B-cell-depleted T cells, or PBMCs.

This CDR3 contains 14 residues. Germline CDR1 reads MRHNA; CDR2 reads SNTAGT. Trimming took off 0 bases at V and 6 bases at J, with 9 bases between the two ends. How the authors handled the data: The assay estimated nucleated cells by amplifying reference gene primers. Data came from immunoSEQ multiplex PCR; TCRdb stores just in-frame clones and leaves some out. From that table come the V and J calls and clone size; the DNA was used to work out D and trimming. The table lists some 200,000 clones, approximately 84% of them singletons. The V and J genes are TRBV6-4 and TRBJ2-1; D remains unclear. The receptor comes from a middle-aged man who had recovered from COVID-19. Source material: peripheral blood. In DNA, the CDR3 is TGTGCCAGCAGTGACTCTGGCGGCCGCAATGAGCAGTTCTTC. Protein: CASSDSGGRNEQFF.